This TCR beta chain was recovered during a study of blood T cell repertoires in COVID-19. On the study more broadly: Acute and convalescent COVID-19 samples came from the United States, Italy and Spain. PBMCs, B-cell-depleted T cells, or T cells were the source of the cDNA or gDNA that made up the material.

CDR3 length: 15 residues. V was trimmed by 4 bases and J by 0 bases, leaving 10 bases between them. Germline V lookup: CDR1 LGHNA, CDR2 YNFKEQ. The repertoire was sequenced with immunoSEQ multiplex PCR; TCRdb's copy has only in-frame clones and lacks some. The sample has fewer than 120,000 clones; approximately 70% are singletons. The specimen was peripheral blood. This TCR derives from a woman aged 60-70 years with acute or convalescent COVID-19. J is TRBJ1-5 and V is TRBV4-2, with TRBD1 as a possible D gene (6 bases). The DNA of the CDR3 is TGTGCCAGCAGCCCGGACAGATATAGCAATCAGCCCCAGCATTTT. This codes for CASSPDRYSNQPQHF.